The 15 T cell receptor beta chains below come from one sample, sequenced in a study of T cell responses to AZD1222 COVID-19 vaccine. Clones were sequenced by immunoSEQ multiplex PCR, and TCRdb holds only the in-frame ones, with some missing. The sample has about 110,000 clones; approximately 90% are singletons. Specimen: peripheral blood, collected 28 days after the second AZD1222 dose. The receptors derive from an adult who received the AZD1222 COVID-19 vaccine.

The rearrangement joins TRBV28 to TRBJ1-5, with TRBD1 matching over 10 bases. V was pared by 6 bases and J by 7 bases, with 9 bases of the junction left unmatched. The CDR3 runs 15 residues. Germline-derived CDR1 and CDR2 are MDHEN and SYDVKM. Here the CDR3 DNA reads TGTGCCAGCAGGAGTGGGACAGGGGTGTCGCAGCCCCAGCATTTT. It yields the protein CASRSGTGVSQPQHF.

This chain joins TRBV28 and TRBJ1-1, with a possible D match to TRBD1 (5 bases). The CDR3 consists of 14 residues. V gave up 3 bases and J gave up 1 base, with 9 bases separating them. From germline, CDR1 is MDHEN and CDR2 SYDVKM. CDR3 amino acids: CASSFLGRNTEAFF. Here the CDR3 DNA reads TGTGCCAGCAGTTTTTTGGGGCGGAACACTGAAGCTTTCTTT. The full variable domain, rest sourced from reference TRBV28 and TRBJ1-1, is DVKVTQSSRYLVKRTGEKVFLECVQDMDHENMFWYRQDPGLGLRLIYFSYDVKMKEKGDIPEGYSVSREKKERFSLILESASTNQTSMYLCASSFLGRNTEAFFGQGTRLTVV.

The V call is TRBV5-1, the J call TRBJ1-1, with D perhaps matching TRBD1 (5 bases). There are 18 residues in the CDR3. Trimming removed 0 bases from V and 0 bases from J, with 18 bases in between. CDR1 is SGHRS and CDR2 is YFSETQ in the germline V gene. Here the CDR3 reads CASSLVSLGGRMNTEAFF. CDR3 coding DNA: TGCGCCAGCAGCTTGGTGTCGTTGGGGGGTAGAATGAACACTGAAGCTTTCTTT.

V is TRBV7-9 and J is TRBJ2-1; 9 nucleotides match TRBD2. V shed 3 bases and J 3 bases; nucleotides not matched to a gene: 0. This CDR3 has 14 amino acids. In germline, CDR1 is SEHNR, CDR2 FQNEAQ (reference sequence). The CDR3 sequence is CASSFSGSYNEQFF. CDR3 sequence (DNA): TGTGCCAGCAGCTTTAGCGGGAGCTACAATGAGCAGTTCTTC.

The chain carries TRBV19 and TRBJ1-1, with 7 bases matching TRBD1. The CDR3 is made up of 14 amino acids. V lost 7 bases to trimming and J lost 2 bases; unmatched junction nucleotides: 7. In germline, CDR1 is LNHDA, CDR2 SQIVND (reference sequence). CDR3 in amino acids: CASTGQLLNTEAFF. The CDR3 DNA sequence: TGTGCCAGTACGGGACAGTTGTTAAACACTGAAGCTTTCTTT.

CDR3 bases: TGTGCCAGTAGCCCTCGGACTAGCTTCACCGGGGAGCTGTTTTTT. It codes for CASSPRTSFTGELFF. The chain couples TRBV19 to TRBJ2-2; TRBD2 matches at 8 bases. The CDR3 totals 15 residues. Germline values: CDR1 LNHDA, CDR2 SQIVND (reference sequence). V shed 6 bases and J 4 bases; nucleotides not matched to a gene: 7.

This rearrangement joins TRBV29-1 to TRBJ1-1, with a weak D call TRBD1 (5 bases). Trimming shortened V by 1 base and J by 5 bases, and 23 bases separated the two germline ends. Germline CDR1 is SQVTM and CDR2 is ANQGSEA. This CDR3 comprises 17 residues. CDR3 sequence (DNA): TGCAGCGTTGAAGTTATGGGACCGCTGAGGGTGGGGACTGAAGCTTTCTTT. The encoded protein is CSVEVMGPLRVGTEAFF.

This chain links TRBV30 with TRBJ1-1, with a possible D match to TRBD1 (5 bases). The CDR3 totals 15 residues. Germline V gene data show CDR1 as GTSNPN and CDR2 as SVGIG (reference sequence). The V end was cut by 1 base, the J end by 0 bases, with 12 bases between. In nucleotides, the CDR3 is TGTGCCTGGAGTGGAGGGGATAACATGAACACTGAAGCTTTCTTT. Translated: CAWSGGDNMNTEAFF.

In its sample, this clone was seen once. The J gene is TRBJ1-2, the V gene TRBV28; unclear D gene. This CDR3 comprises 15 residues. Trimming left V 5 bases short and J 7 bases short, with 20 bases between. The germline CDR1 and CDR2 sequences are MDHEN and SYDVKM. The CDR3 sequence: CASSRNRRGTGGYTF. The DNA for the CDR3 is TGTGCCAGCAGTCGGAATCGAAGAGGTACTGGTGGCTACACCTTC.

There are a few counts of this clone. This chain uses TRBV27 with TRBJ1-1; 11 bases map to TRBD1. J lost 8 bases, V lost 2 bases, and 4 bases had no gene match. This CDR3 spans 14 amino acids. Germline-derived CDR1 and CDR2 are MNHEY and SMNVEV (reference sequence). In DNA form, the CDR3 reads TGTGCCAGCAGTTTAAGGGACAGGGGGAACGAAGCTTTCTTT. Amino acids: CASSLRDRGNEAFF.

The chain links TRBV15 to TRBJ2-7; perhaps TRBD2 as D (5 bases). Trimming cost V 3 bases and J 0 bases, with 9 bases left between them. Germline-derived CDR1 and CDR2 are LNHNV and YYDKDF (reference sequence). This CDR3 has 14 residues. The CDR3 region is CATSSRGSSYEQYF. In DNA form, the CDR3 reads TGTGCCACCAGCAGTCGGGGAAGCTCCTACGAGCAGTACTTC. The full variable domain, completed using reference TRBV15 and TRBJ2-7, is DAMVIQNPRYQVTQFGKPVTLSCSQTLNHNVMYWYQQKSSQAPKLLFHYYDKDFNNEADTPDNFQSRRPNTSFCFLDIRSPGLGDTAMYLCATSSRGSSYEQYFGPGTRLTVT.

The chain employs TRBV2 and TRBJ2-2; D is possibly TRBD2 (5 bases). The V gene's germline CDR1 is SNHLY and CDR2 FYNNEI. CDR3 size: 15 residues. The V gene lost 2 bases and the J gene lost 3 bases, with 10 bases spanning the gap. DNA of the CDR3: TGTGCCAGCAGTGAAAGCGGACTTGACACCGGGGAGCTGTTTTTT. Its protein is CASSESGLDTGELFF.

V is TRBV28 and J is TRBJ1-3; D possibly corresponds to TRBD1 (6 bases). The length of the CDR3 is 16 residues. Germline CDR1 and CDR2: MDHEN and SYDVKM. V was pared by 7 bases and J by 1 base, with 17 bases between. CDR3 sequence: CASILSTGRSGNTIYF. As DNA, the CDR3 is TGTGCCAGCATCCTAAGTACAGGGAGGTCTGGAAACACCATATATTTT.

DNA for the CDR3: TGTGCCAGTAGCCCCCGCCGTAGCGGGACCTACAATGAGCAGTTCTTC. Translation gives CASSPRRSGTYNEQFF. The chain couples TRBV7-6 to TRBJ2-1, with 8 bases matching TRBD2. The CDR3 extends over 16 amino acids. CDR1 is SGHVS and CDR2 is FNYEAQ in the germline V gene. V shed 9 bases, J shed 2 bases, and the junction held 12 bases outside the gene matches.

This chain uses TRBV9 with TRBJ2-3; 11 nucleotides line up with TRBD2. The CDR3 spans 15 residues. Germline V CDR1 and CDR2: SGDLS, YYNGEE. J lost 7 bases, V lost 0 bases, and 4 bases had no gene match. The CDR3 sequence: CASSVGSGRVNTQYF. In DNA, the CDR3 is TGTGCCAGCAGCGTAGGTAGCGGGAGGGTAAATACGCAGTATTTT.